This is a list of T cell receptor beta chains from one sample in a study of T cell repertoires in cytomegalovirus infection. MiXCR, run by TCRdb on the reads, gives a single entry per CDR3 protein. The repertoire consists of roughly 920,000 distinct CDR3 sequences, with 25% to 40% occurring once and the leading ten covering roughly 13%. No antigens are known for them. Sequencing was performed on cultured CD8+ T cells from PBMCs, taken from culture after CMV antigen stimulation. These TCRs come from a human donor in good health (CMV status not recorded). Some clones in this sample may be carry-over from other donors' samples. CDR3s include the opening cysteine and the closing phenylalanine or tryptophan. A D gene is named only where the DNA matches it firmly. Clone size, where shown, is once, few, many, or a class for clones that have expanded.

v_call	d_call	clone_size	j_call	cdr3_aa	cdr3_nt
TRBV27	TRBD1	few	TRBJ2-7	CASRTGDEQYF	TGTGCCAGCCGGACAGGGGACGAGCAGTACTTC
TRBV15	TRBD2	-	TRBJ2-5	CATSRDFLTSGALGTQYF	TGTGCCACCAGCAGAGATTTCTTAACTAGCGGGGCTCTCGGGACCCAGTACTTC
TRBV28	TRBD1	-	TRBJ1-3	CASRGQGRTGNTIYF	TGTGCCAGCAGGGGACAGGGGAGAACTGGAAACACCATATATTTT
TRBV7-6	-	few	TRBJ2-1	CASSPGGGEGINEQFF	TGTGCCAGCAGCCCTGGGGGGGGCGAAGGGATCAATGAGCAGTTCTTC
TRBV4-1	-	-	TRBJ2-7	CASSEARNVGREQYF	TGCGCCAGCAGCGAAGCCCGAAATGTTGGGAGGGAGCAGTACTTC
TRBV7-9	-	-	TRBJ1-6	CASGLGVSSYNSPLHF	TGTGCCAGCGGGCTGGGGGTGAGCTCCTATAATTCACCCCTCCACTTT
TRBV7-2	-	many	TRBJ1-5	CASSLLSRNQPQHF	TGTGCCAGCAGCTTATTAAGTCGCAATCAGCCCCAGCATTTT
TRBV5-1	-	-	TRBJ2-2	CASSQTSNRDTGELFF	TGCGCCAGCAGCCAAACGTCCAACAGGGACACCGGGGAGCTGTTTTTT
TRBV7-9	-	-	TRBJ2-1	CATDRYNEQFF	TGTGCCACTGACAGATACAATGAGCAGTTCTTC
TRBV12-3/TRBV12-4	TRBD1	few	TRBJ2-7	CASSPTGGAYYEQYF	TGTGCCAGCAGTCCTACAGGGGGCGCGTACTACGAGCAGTACTTC
TRBV19	-	-	TRBJ1-2	CASSIRGGYTF	TGTGCCAGTAGCATCCGAGGGGGCTACACCTTC
TRBV28	TRBD2	once	TRBJ2-5	CASGLLLAGGTETQYF	TGTGCCAGCGGTTTACTTTTAGCGGGGGGGACGGAGACCCAGTACTTC
TRBV20-1	-	-	TRBJ1-4	CSARGGKLFF	TGCAGTGCTAGGGGGGGAAAACTGTTTTTT
TRBV9	TRBD1	-	TRBJ1-2	CASSVGAPSGGGGYGYTF	TGTGCCAGCAGCGTAGGAGCCCCATCGGGAGGGGGCGGCTATGGCTACACCTTC
TRBV13	TRBD1	few	TRBJ1-1	CASSPPLGTGGNTEAFF	TGTGCCAGCAGCCCCCCCTTGGGGACAGGGGGCAACACTGAAGCTTTCTTT
TRBV29-1	-	few	TRBJ1-3	CSVEGQSTGNTIYF	TGCAGCGTTGAAGGCCAATCAACTGGAAACACCATATATTTT
TRBV24-1	-	few	TRBJ2-4	CATSDRGGNIQYF	TGTGCCACCAGTGACAGAGGGGGAAACATTCAGTACTTC